This passage covers 5 T cell receptor beta chains from one sample sequenced in a study of blood T cell repertoires in COVID-19 (dated by TCRdb to the early 2020s). The library was made by the immunoSEQ multiplex PCR assay. In its TCRdb copy, this immuneACCESS table keeps in-frame sequences only and misses some clones. Where compared with another copy, unresolved V genes explain less than half of these, and the others have no known cause. The sample profile shows approximately 300,000 clones; roughly 87% of them were found once. 2.2% of the sample lies in the top ten. The sequenced material came from peripheral blood. Receptors originate from a woman in her fifties or sixties who had recovered from COVID-19.

This clone appeared once. The chain links TRBV12-5 to TRBJ2-3; D might be TRBD2 (5 bases). The V end was cut by 5 bases, the J end by 1 base, with 10 bases between. The CDR3 is 14 residues long. Germline CDR1 and CDR2: LGHNT and FRNRAP. The CDR3 region is CASGDGGGTDTQYF. The CDR3 DNA reads TGTGCTAGTGGTGACGGAGGAGGCACAGATACGCAGTATTTT.

This clone was seen more than once but under ten times. J is TRBJ1-2 and V is TRBV4-3, with D perhaps TRBD1 (6 bases). This CDR3 spans 16 amino acids. Per germline, CDR1 LGHNA and CDR2 YSLEER. Trimming shortened V by 1 base and J by 6 bases, and 18 bases separated the two germline ends. The CDR3 spells CASSQGPHRVEDGYTF. The CDR3 nucleotides are TGCGCCAGCAGCCAAGGACCACACAGGGTGGAGGATGGCTACACCTTC.

In the case of this clone: The sample holds other DNA sequences that translate to the same CDR3. The rearrangement joins TRBV29-1 to TRBJ2-5, with 8 bases identical to TRBD2. This CDR3 comprises 13 residues. Per germline, CDR1 SQVTM and CDR2 ANQGSEA. V gave up 6 bases and J gave up 5 bases; unmatched junction bases: 8. The CDR3 bases are TGCAGCGTGATTGGACTAGCCGGCGAGACCCAGTACTTC. Amino acids: CSVIGLAGETQYF.

The rearrangement joins TRBV18 to TRBJ2-7, with D unresolved. The CDR3 has 16 amino acids. V lost 3 bases, J lost 3 bases, and 18 bases lay in between. Germline V gene lookup returns CDR1 KGHSH and CDR2 LQKENI. The CDR3 bases are TGTGCCAGCTCACCCTCCCCTACAGTGAGTGGCTACGAGCAGTACTTC. Amino acids: CASSPSPTVSGYEQYF.

This clone was seen a single time. The V call is TRBV9, the J call TRBJ2-1; 11 nucleotides line up with TRBD2. The germline CDR1 and CDR2 sequences are SGDLS and YYNGEE. The CDR3 is 16 residues long. J gave up 7 bases and V 0 bases, and 6 bases lay outside the gene matches. The CDR3 here is CASSVATSGMRNEQFF. The CDR3 DNA follows: TGTGCCAGCAGCGTAGCGACTAGCGGGATGCGGAATGAGCAGTTCTTC.